The rows below give T cell receptor beta chains drawn from one sample of a study of cytomegalovirus exposure and HLA in healthy donors. Assay used: immunoSEQ multiplex PCR; TCRdb lists only in-frame clones, some missing. The table includes fewer than 250,000 clones, about four fifths detected once. Sequences were obtained from PBMCs. The receptors come from a woman aged 30 to 39 in good health and CMV-seropositive. Each CDR3 is given with its conserved first and last residue. Each record gives: clone size, J gene, V gene, D gene, CDR3 DNA, CDR3 protein. D genes are given only for firm matches. Part of the rows lack a size; the others show once, few, many or a class for expanded clones.

>NA|TRBJ1-1|TRBV2|TRBD1
TGTGCCAGCAGTCCCGACAGGGACACTGAAGCTTTCTTT
CASSPDRDTEAFF
>NA|TRBJ2-7|TRBV5-1|NA
TGCGCCAGCAGCTTGGACGGTCTAACCTACGAGCAGTACTTC
CASSLDGLTYEQYF
>NA|TRBJ2-3|TRBV2|TRBD1
TGTGCCAGCAGTCGGGACAGGGGGAGCACAGATACGCAGTATTTT
CASSRDRGSTDTQYF
>NA|TRBJ2-1|TRBV6-5|NA
TGTGCCAGCAGTTACTCCCAGGGGACTATCTGGCAGTTCTTC
CASSYSQGTIWQFF
>NA|TRBJ2-7|TRBV4-3|NA
TGCGCCAGCAGCCAAGCGGGCGGGGAATCCTACGAGCAGTACTTC
CASSQAGGESYEQYF
>NA|TRBJ1-1|TRBV5-1|NA
TGCGCCAGCAGCTTGGCGCAGGGAGGCACTGAAGCTTTCTTT
CASSLAQGGTEAFF
>once|TRBJ2-1|TRBV27|NA
TGTGCCAGCAGTTTATCCCGGGAGTCTCCTCGGGATGAGCAGTTCTTC
CASSLSRESPRDEQFF
>NA|TRBJ2-3|TRBV2|TRBD2
TGTGCCAGCAGTGAAAGAGCGGGGGCGGATACGCAGTATTTT
CASSERAGADTQYF
>NA|TRBJ2-1|TRBV5-1|TRBD2
TGCGCCAGCAGCTTGGGCGGGAGGACCTACAATGAGCAGTTCTTC
CASSLGGRTYNEQFF
>NA|TRBJ2-1|TRBV21-1|NA
TGTGCCAGCACCAATGGGGGGCTAGCGGACAATGAGCAGTTCTTC
CASTNGGLADNEQFF
>NA|TRBJ2-5|TRBV4-1|TRBD2
TGCGCCAGCAGCCAATTAGCGGGGGGGCAGACCCAGTACTTC
CASSQLAGGQTQYF
>NA|TRBJ2-1|TRBV27|NA
TGTGCCAGCAGTTTTGCGACGGGTAATGAGCAGTTCTTC
CASSFATGNEQFF
>NA|TRBJ2-5|TRBV11-2|NA
TGTGCCAGCAGCTTAGTATCTCAGGGGTTCCAAGAGACCCAGTACTTC
CASSLVSQGFQETQYF
>NA|TRBJ2-1|TRBV11-1|NA
TGTGCCAGCAGCCGTCTCCCGCCCGGGACTGCCTTCAGTGAGCAGTTCTTC
CASSRLPPGTAFSEQFF
>once|TRBJ2-7|TRBV18|TRBD2
TGTGCCAGCTCACCAAACCTGCTAGCGGGCGACCCCTACGAGCAGTACTTC
CASSPNLLAGDPYEQYF
>NA|TRBJ2-3|TRBV27|TRBD2
TGTGCCAGCAATCCGGGACTAGGCACAGATACGCAGTATTTT
CASNPGLGTDTQYF
>NA|TRBJ1-6|TRBV10-3|TRBD1
TGTGCCATCAGTGAACAGGACAGGGGTAATTCACCCCTCCACTTT
CAISEQDRGNSPLHF
>NA|TRBJ2-5|TRBV11-3|TRBD1
TGTGCCAGCAGCTTCGTGGGACAGCAAGAGACCCAGTACTTC
CASSFVGQQETQYF
>NA|TRBJ2-5|TRBV27|NA
TGTGCCAGCAGTTTATCGGTGGGCAGACGACCTGAGACCCAGTACTTC
CASSLSVGRRPETQYF
>NA|TRBJ1-4|TRBV5-4|NA
TGTGCCAGCAGCTTGGAACCCGAGGGAGAATTTGAAAAACTGTTTTTT
CASSLEPEGEFEKLFF
>NA|TRBJ2-1|TRBV6-5|NA
TGTGCCAGCAGCTACCTCGGGGGAACGTACAATGAGCAGTTCTTC
CASSYLGGTYNEQFF
>NA|TRBJ2-2|TRBV5-1|TRBD2
TGCGCCAGCAGCTTGACGCCGGGACTAGCGTCAGGGGAGCTGTTTTTT
CASSLTPGLASGELFF
>NA|TRBJ2-1|TRBV9|TRBD1
TGTGCCAGCAGCGTAGCCCTAGGGGGCAGGGAAGAGCAGTTCTTC
CASSVALGGREEQFF
>NA|TRBJ2-7|TRBV6-4|NA
TGTGCCAGCAGTGAGACAGGCAACGACGAGCAGTACTTC
CASSETGNDEQYF
>few|TRBJ1-2|TRBV18|NA
TGTGCCAGCTCACCGGTCAGGGAGGATGGCTACACCTTC
CASSPVREDGYTF
>NA|TRBJ2-7|TRBV7-2|NA
TGTGCCAGCAGCTTAGGACTAGTTCCCCCCGAGCAGTACTTC
CASSLGLVPPEQYF
>few|TRBJ2-7|TRBV28|NA
TGTGCCAGCAGTCCTCAGGACAGACTCTACGAGCAGTACTTC
CASSPQDRLYEQYF
>NA|TRBJ2-7|TRBV5-6|NA
TGTGCCAGCAGCCCGCTCAACAAGACAGGTCGGGGACGAACGCAGTACTTC
CASSPLNKTGRGRTQYF